The present entry profiles one T cell receptor (beta chain) with its context. V was cut by 4 bases and J by 2 bases, with 16 bases left in between. The length of the CDR3 is 15 residues. Germline loops: CDR1 SGDLS, CDR2 YYNGEE. This sample was taken from a study of memory CD4+ T cells and cytomegalovirus serostatus. At the level of the study: This sample comes from healthy Belgian adults, eight or nine CMV seropositive, 24 seronegative.

Authors' data handling: Out-of-frame sequences were removed, leaving roughly 2.1 million distinct TCRbeta sequences. The data were produced by immunoSEQ multiplex PCR, yet TCRdb's version contains in-frame clones alone and is incomplete. V and J calls and clone size follow that table, whereas D and trimming were derived from the DNA. The sample yields about 61,000 clones, around 86% seen once. Single viable CD3+CD4+CD8-CD45RO+ cells were sorted as the memory CD4+ T cells. After thawing, CD4+ T cells were positively selected. This rearrangement joins TRBV9 to TRBJ2-7; a weak D match, TRBD2 (6 bases). Sequencing was done on a sample of memory CD4+ T cells from blood. The sequence was collected from an adult in good health and CMV-seronegative. The CDR3 DNA reads as TGTGCCAGCAGCCCAGGCCGGGACTTAACCTACGAGCAGTACTTC. It encodes CASSPGRDLTYEQYF.